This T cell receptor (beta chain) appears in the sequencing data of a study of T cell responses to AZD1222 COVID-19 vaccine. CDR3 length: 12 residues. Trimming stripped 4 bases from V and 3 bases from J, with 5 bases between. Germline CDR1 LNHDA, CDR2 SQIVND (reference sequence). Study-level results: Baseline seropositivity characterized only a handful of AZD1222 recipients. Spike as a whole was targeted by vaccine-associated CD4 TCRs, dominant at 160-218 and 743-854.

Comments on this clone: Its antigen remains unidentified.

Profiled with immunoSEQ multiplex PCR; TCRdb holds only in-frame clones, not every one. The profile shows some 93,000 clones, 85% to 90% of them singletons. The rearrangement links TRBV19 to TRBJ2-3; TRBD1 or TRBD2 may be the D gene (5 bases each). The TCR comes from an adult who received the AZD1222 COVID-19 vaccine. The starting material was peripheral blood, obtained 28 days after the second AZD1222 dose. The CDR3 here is CASSRGTDTQYF. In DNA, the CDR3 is TGTGCCAGTAGTAGGGGGACAGATACGCAGTATTTT. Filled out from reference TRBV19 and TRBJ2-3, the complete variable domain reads DGGITQSPKYLFRKEGQNVTLSCEQNLNHDAMYWYRQDPGQGLRLIYYSQIVNDFQKGDIAEGYSVSREKKESFPLTVTSAQKNPTAFYLCASSRGTDTQYFGPGTRLTVL.